The TCR beta chain described here comes from a study of radiotherapy plus CTLA-4 blockade in lung cancer. General observations from the study: Early blood T cell clone dynamics, with interferon-beta, were reported to best predict response. After radiotherapy and ipilimumab, tumor-derived clones expanded in peripheral blood.

With 0 bases removed from V and 1 base from J, the gap between germline ends came to 11 bases. The germline CDR1 and CDR2 sequences are LNHNV and YYDKDF (reference sequence). The CDR3 length is 16 residues. Concerning this clone: The antigen is unknown.

Measured with immunoSEQ multiplex PCR; TCRdb has only the in-frame clones, and not every one. The data show about 120,000 clones, about 77% seen once. The receptor's source is a human donor with non-small cell lung cancer who had a partial response to radiotherapy plus ipilimumab. This chain connects TRBV15 to TRBJ2-3, with a weak D call TRBD2 (5 bases). The sequences come from peripheral blood, collected from a patient treated with radiotherapy plus ipilimumab. The CDR3 DNA is TGTGCCACCAGCAGAGAAGTATTCGGGGGCACAGATACGCAGTATTTT. It specifies CATSREVFGGTDTQYF.